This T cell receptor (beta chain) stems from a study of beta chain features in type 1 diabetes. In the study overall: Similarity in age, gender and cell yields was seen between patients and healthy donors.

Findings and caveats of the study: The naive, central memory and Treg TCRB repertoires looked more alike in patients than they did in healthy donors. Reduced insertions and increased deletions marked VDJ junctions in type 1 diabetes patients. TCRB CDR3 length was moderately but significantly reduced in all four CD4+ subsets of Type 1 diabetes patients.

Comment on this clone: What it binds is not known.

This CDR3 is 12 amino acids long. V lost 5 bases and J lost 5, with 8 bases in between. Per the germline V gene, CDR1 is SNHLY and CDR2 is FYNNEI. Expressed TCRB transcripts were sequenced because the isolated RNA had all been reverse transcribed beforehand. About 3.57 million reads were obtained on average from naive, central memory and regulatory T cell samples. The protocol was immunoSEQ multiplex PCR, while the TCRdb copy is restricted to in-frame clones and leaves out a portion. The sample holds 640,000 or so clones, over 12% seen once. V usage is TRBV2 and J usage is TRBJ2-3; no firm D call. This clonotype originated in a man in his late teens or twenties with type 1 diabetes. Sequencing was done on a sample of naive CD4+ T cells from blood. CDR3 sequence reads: CASSLSVDTQYF. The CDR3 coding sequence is TGTGCCAGCAGTCTTTCCGTAGATACGCAGTATTTT.